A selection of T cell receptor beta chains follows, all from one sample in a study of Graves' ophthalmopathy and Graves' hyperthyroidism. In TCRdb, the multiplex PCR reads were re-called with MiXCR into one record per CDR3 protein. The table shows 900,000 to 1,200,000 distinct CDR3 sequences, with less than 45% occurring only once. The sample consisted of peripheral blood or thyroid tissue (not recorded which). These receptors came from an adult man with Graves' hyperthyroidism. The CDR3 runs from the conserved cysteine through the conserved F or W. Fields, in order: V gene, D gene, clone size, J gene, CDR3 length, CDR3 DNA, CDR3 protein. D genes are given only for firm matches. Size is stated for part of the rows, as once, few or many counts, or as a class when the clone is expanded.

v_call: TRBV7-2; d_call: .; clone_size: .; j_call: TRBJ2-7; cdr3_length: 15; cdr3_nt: TGTGCCAGCAGCTTGGCCGGGGCAAGGGTCTACGAGCAGTACTTC; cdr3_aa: CASSLAGARVYEQYF
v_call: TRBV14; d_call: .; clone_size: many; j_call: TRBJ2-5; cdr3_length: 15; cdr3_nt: TGTGCCAGCAGCCAAGAGGTGCAGGGCTGGGAGACCCAGTACTTC; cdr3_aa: CASSQEVQGWETQYF
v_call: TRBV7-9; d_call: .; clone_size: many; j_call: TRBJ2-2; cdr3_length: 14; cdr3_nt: TGTGCCAGCAGCTTAGGAGGAGACCCCGGGGAGCTGTTTTTT; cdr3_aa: CASSLGGDPGELFF
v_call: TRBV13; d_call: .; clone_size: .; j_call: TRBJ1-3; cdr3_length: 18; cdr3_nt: TGTGCCAGCAGCCGCAGCGGGGGGGTCTGGACTTCTGGAAACACCATATATTTT; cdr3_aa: CASSRSGGVWTSGNTIYF
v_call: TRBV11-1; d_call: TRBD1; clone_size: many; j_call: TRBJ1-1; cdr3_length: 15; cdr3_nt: TGTGCCAGCAGCACCCGGGACAGGGGGTACACTGAAGCTTTCTTT; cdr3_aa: CASSTRDRGYTEAFF
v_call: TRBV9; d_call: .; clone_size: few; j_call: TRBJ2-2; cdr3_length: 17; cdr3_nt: TGTGCCAGCAGCGTAGAGGGCAGGAGTACGAACACCGGGGAGCTGTTTTTT; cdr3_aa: CASSVEGRSTNTGELFF
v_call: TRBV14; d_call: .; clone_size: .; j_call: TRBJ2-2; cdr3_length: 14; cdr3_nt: TGTGCCAGCAGCCAGAGAGGGGCACCGAGGGAGCTGTTTTTT; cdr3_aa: CASSQRGAPRELFF
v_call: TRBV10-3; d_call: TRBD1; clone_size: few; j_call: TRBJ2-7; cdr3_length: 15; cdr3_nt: TGTGCCATCAGTTACCGGGACAGGGGGGACAATGAGCAGTACTTC; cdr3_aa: CAISYRDRGDNEQYF
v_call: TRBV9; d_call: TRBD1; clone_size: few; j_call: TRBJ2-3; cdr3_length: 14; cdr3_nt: TGTGCCAGCAGCGTTGGACAGGGCACAGATACGCAGTATTTT; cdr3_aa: CASSVGQGTDTQYF
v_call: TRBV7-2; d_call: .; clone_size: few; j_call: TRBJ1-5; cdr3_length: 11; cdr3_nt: TGTGCCAGCAGCCTCCAAGAGACCCAGCATTTT; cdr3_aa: CASSLQETQHF
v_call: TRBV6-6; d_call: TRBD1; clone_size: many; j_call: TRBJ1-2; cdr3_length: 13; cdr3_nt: TGTGCCAGCAGTACTACCGGGACAGGCGGCTACACCTTC; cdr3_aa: CASSTTGTGGYTF
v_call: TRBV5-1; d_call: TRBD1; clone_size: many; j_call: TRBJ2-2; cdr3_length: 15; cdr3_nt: TGCGCCAGCAGCTCGGGACAGGGGATACCCGGGGAGCTGTTTTTT; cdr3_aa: CASSSGQGIPGELFF
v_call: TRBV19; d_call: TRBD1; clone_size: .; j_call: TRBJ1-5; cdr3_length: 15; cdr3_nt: TGTGCCAGTAGTATCGCAGGGACAGCTTTTCAGCCCCAGCATTTT; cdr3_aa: CASSIAGTAFQPQHF
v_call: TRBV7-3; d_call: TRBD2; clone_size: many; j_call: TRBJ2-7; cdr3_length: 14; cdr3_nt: TGTGCCAGCAGCGTTTCTAGCGGGGGCTACGAGCAGTACTTC; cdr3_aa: CASSVSSGGYEQYF
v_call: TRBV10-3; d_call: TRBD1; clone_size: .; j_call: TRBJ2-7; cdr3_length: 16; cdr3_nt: TGTGCCAGCAGTTTATCGGGGACAGGGGGCTCCTACGAGCAGTACTTC; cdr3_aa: CASSLSGTGGSYEQYF
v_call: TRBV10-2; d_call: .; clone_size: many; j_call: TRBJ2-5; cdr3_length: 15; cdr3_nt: TGCGCCAGCAGTGATTTGGGACGGACCTTTGAGACCCAGTACTTC; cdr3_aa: CASSDLGRTFETQYF
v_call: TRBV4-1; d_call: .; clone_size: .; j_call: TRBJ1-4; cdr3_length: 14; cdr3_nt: TGCGCCAGCAGTAAGGTGGGGGGCCATGAAAAACTGTTTTTT; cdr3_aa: CASSKVGGHEKLFF
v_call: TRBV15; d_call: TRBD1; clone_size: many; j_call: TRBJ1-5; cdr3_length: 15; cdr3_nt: TGTGCCACCACCCAAGACAGGGGTAGCAATCAGCCCCAGCATTTT; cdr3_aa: CATTQDRGSNQPQHF
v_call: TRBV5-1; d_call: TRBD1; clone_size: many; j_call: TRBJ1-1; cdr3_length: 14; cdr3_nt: TGTGCCAGCAGCTTGACAGGGGGCAACACTGAAGCTTTCTTT; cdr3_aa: CASSLTGGNTEAFF
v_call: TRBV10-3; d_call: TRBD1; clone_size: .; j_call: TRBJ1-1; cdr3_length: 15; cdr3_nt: TGTGCCATCAGTGAGTTTCCTTCAGGGGGCTTTGAAGCTTTCTTT; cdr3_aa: CAISEFPSGGFEAFF
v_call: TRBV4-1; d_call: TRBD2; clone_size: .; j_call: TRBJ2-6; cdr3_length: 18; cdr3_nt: TGCGCCAGCAGCCAACTTGCGGGGGGGACATCCGGGGCCAACGTCCTGACTTTC; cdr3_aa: CASSQLAGGTSGANVLTF
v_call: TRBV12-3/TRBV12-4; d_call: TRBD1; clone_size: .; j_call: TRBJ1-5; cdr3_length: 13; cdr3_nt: TGTGCCAGTCGCGGGACAGAGCATCAGCCCCAGCATTTT; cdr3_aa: CASRGTEHQPQHF
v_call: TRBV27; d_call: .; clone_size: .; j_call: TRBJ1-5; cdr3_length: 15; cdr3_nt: TGTGCCAGCAGTTTGGCGTGGGGGCGCAATCAGCCCCAGCATTTT; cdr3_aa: CASSLAWGRNQPQHF
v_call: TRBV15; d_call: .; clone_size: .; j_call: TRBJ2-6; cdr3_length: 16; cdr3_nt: TGTGCCACCAGCAGCCGTGAACTCTCTGGGGCCAACGTCCTGACTTTC; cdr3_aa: CATSSRELSGANVLTF
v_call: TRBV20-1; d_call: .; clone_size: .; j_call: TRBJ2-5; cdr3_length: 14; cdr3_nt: TGCAGTGCCGGACCGGGGCAGGCCCCAGAGGCCCAGTACTTC; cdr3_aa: CSAGPGQAPEAQYF
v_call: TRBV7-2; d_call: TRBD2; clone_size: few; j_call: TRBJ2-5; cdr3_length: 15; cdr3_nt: TGTGCCAGCAGCCTAGCAAACATGGGGGGGGAGACCCAGTACTTC; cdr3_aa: CASSLANMGGETQYF
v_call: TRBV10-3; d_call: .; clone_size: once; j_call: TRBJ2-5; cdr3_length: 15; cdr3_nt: TGTGCCATCAGGAGGGGGTGGACAAGGAAAGAGACCCAGTACTTC; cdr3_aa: CAIRRGWTRKETQYF